The 27 T cell receptor beta chains below all came from one sample that was sequenced in a study of PD-1 blockade in classical Hodgkin lymphoma. Each patient relapsed following autologous stem cell transplantation, and prior brentuximab vedotin exposure differed. The repertoire was sequenced with immunoSEQ multiplex PCR; TCRdb's copy has only in-frame clones and lacks some. The repertoire holds 90,000 to 100,000 clones, with approximately 89% as singletons. Sequenced here: peripheral blood mononuclear cells (PBMCs), sampled before the second cycle of nivolumab. The receptor set was obtained from a human donor with classical Hodgkin lymphoma.

The chain couples TRBV27 to TRBJ2-1; possibly TRBD2 for D (5 bases). This CDR3 has 16 amino acids. Germline lookup yields CDR1 MNHEY and CDR2 SMNVEV (reference sequence). Trimming pared 5 bases from V and 3 bases from J, leaving 17 bases between. The CDR3, as DNA: TGTGCCAGCAGTGGACGATACATCAGCGGCTACAATGAGCAGTTCTTC. Translation gives CASSGRYISGYNEQFF.

This chain links TRBV20-1 with TRBJ2-2; D possibly corresponds to TRBD2 (5 bases). V lost 6 bases and J lost 7, with 9 bases in between. This CDR3 has 11 residues. The germline V gene has CDR1 DFQATT and CDR2 SNEGSKA (reference sequence). The CDR3 region is CSAFEGGELFF. The CDR3 bases are TGCAGTGCGTTTGAGGGCGGGGAGCTGTTTTTT.

The chain links TRBV19 to TRBJ1-3; no clear D gene. The CDR3 is 14 residues long. The germline V gene has CDR1 LNHDA and CDR2 SQIVND (reference sequence). V was cut by 2 bases and J by 1 base, with 6 bases left in between. For the CDR3, the DNA is TGTGCCAGTAGTATAAAGGGTTCTGGAAACACCATATATTTT. This codes for CASSIKGSGNTIYF.

The chain has TRBV5-4 and TRBJ2-2, with D unclear. In germline, CDR1 is SGHNT, CDR2 YYREEE (reference sequence). The ends were cut back, 0 bases at V and 6 bases at J, with 15 bases in the middle. The CDR3 extends over 16 amino acids. The CDR3 sequence: CASSLESRAAAGELFF. CDR3 DNA: TGTGCCAGCAGCTTGGAGTCAAGGGCGGCGGCCGGGGAGCTGTTTTTT.

The chain employs TRBV5-8 and TRBJ2-5; D unclear. CDR1 SGHTS and CDR2 YDEGEE come from the germline V gene. The V end lost 3 bases, the J end lost 1 base, and 4 bases lay between the germline ends. This CDR3 contains 12 residues. The DNA of the CDR3 is TGTGCCAGCAGCTCCCTCCAAGAGACCCAGTACTTC. It translates to CASSSLQETQYF. Combining the CDR3 with reference TRBV5-8 and TRBJ2-5 gives the whole variable domain EAGVTQSPTHLIKTRGQQATLRCSPISGHTSVYWYQQALGLGLQFLLWYDEGEERNRGNFPPRFSGRQFPNYSSELNVNALELEDSALYLCASSSLQETQYFGPGTRLLVL.

The V and J genes are TRBV29-1 and TRBJ1-2; D gene uncertain. The CDR3 has 13 amino acids. Deletions cut 3 bases from V and 4 bases from J, with 12 bases between. Germline V gene data show CDR1 as SQVTM and CDR2 as ANQGSEA. As DNA, the CDR3 is TGCAGCGTTGAGTCCGGGAACCTCTATGGCTACACCTTC. Encoded protein: CSVESGNLYGYTF.

The gene calls are TRBV19 and TRBJ2-7, with 8 positions matching TRBD1. The CDR3 covers 15 residues. Germline CDR1 is LNHDA and CDR2 is SQIVND (reference sequence). The junction had 10 bases not matched to a gene; V was cut back by 6 bases and J by 3 bases. The CDR3 DNA sequence: TGTGCCAGTAGCCGGACAGGGTTTAAACTCTACGAGCAGTACTTC. Amino acids: CASSRTGFKLYEQYF.

The V and J genes are TRBV5-4 and TRBJ1-2, with TRBD1 matching 9 bases. Germline V lookup: CDR1 SGHNT, CDR2 YYREEE (reference sequence). Trimming took 4 bases from V and 8 from J; bases not matched to a gene: 3. This CDR3 region has 12 residues. The CDR3, as DNA: TGTGCCAGCAGCGGCACAGGGGGCGGCTACACCTTC. Residues: CASSGTGGGYTF.

The chain combines TRBV5-1 with TRBJ2-5; D gene unclear. V gave up 4 bases and J gave up 5 bases, with 12 bases separating them. The CDR3 runs 13 residues. In germline, CDR1 is SGHRS, CDR2 YFSETQ. The CDR3, as DNA: TGCGCCAGCAGCCCAGGTCCCGGCGAGACCCAGTACTTC. It encodes CASSPGPGETQYF.

CDR3 region: CASSEFYEQYF. The DNA for the CDR3 is TGTGCCAGCAGTGAATTTTACGAGCAGTACTTC. The V call is TRBV25-1, the J call TRBJ2-7; D is ambiguous. Germline CDR1 reads MGHDK; CDR2 reads SYGVNS. This CDR3 has 11 residues. V was cut by 1 base and J by 4 bases, with 2 bases left in between.

This chain links TRBV4-1 with TRBJ1-3, with D unresolved. The V gene lost 1 base and the J gene lost 3 bases, with 7 bases spanning the gap. The V gene's germline CDR1 is MGHRA and CDR2 YSYEKL. CDR3 length equals 14 residues. CDR3 protein: CASSQGALGNTIYF. The DNA of the CDR3 is TGCGCCAGCAGCCAAGGCGCCCTTGGAAACACCATATATTTT.

Only a few counts were recorded for this clone. The V call is TRBV6-1, the J call TRBJ1-6; D is ambiguous. This CDR3 region has 12 residues. Germline assignment: CDR1 MNHNS and CDR2 SASEGT. V was pared by 8 bases and J by 7 bases, with 9 bases between. Here the CDR3 DNA reads TGTGCCAGCTCAGTTGGAAATTCACCCCTCCACTTT. It codes for CASSVGNSPLHF.

The gene calls are TRBV4-1 and TRBJ1-2, with 7 positions matching TRBD1. Germline-derived CDR1 and CDR2 are MGHRA and YSYEKL. This CDR3 region has 16 residues. With V trimmed by 0 bases and J by 7 bases, 11 bases remained unmatched. CDR3 protein: CASSQDQDWQGGGYTF. The CDR3 DNA follows: TGCGCCAGCAGCCAAGACCAGGATTGGCAGGGGGGTGGCTACACCTTC.

This clone was picked up one time. The J gene is TRBJ2-1, the V gene TRBV6-6; weak D call: TRBD2 (5 bases). The CDR3 contains 12 residues. V lost 4 bases and J lost 9, with 10 bases in between. CDR1 and CDR2 from the germline V gene are MNHNY and SVGAGI (reference sequence). CDR3 sequence reads: CASSSGMPEQFF. The CDR3 bases are TGTGCCAGCAGTTCGGGAATGCCTGAGCAGTTCTTC.

The chain carries TRBV6-5 and TRBJ2-3, with unresolved D. V was pared by 2 bases and J by 1 base, with 10 bases between. The CDR3 contains 15 residues. The germline V gene has CDR1 MNHEY and CDR2 SVGAGI. CDR3 DNA: TGTGCCAGCAGTTACCGGAGCAGCGGCACAGATACGCAGTATTTT. Residues: CASSYRSSGTDTQYF.

The chain has TRBV28 and TRBJ2-7; D ambiguous. Trimming left V 6 bases short and J 2 bases short, with 8 bases between. In germline, CDR1 is MDHEN, CDR2 SYDVKM. This CDR3 is built from 12 residues. The chain's CDR3 is CASSSQTYEQYF. In nucleotides, the CDR3 is TGTGCCAGCAGCTCGCAGACCTACGAGCAGTACTTC.

V and J are TRBV9 and TRBJ2-1; 10 bases agree with TRBD2. The CDR3 loop spans 16 amino acids. The J segment lost 5 bases and the V segment lost 0 bases, leaving 5 bases of the junction unmatched. Germline lookup yields CDR1 SGDLS and CDR2 YYNGEE. CDR3 residues: CASSVGLAGVNNEQFF. The CDR3 DNA reads TGTGCCAGCAGCGTAGGCCTAGCGGGAGTAAACAATGAGCAGTTCTTC.

The J gene is TRBJ1-2, the V gene TRBV7-9; TRBD1 might be the D (6 bases). Germline V CDR1 and CDR2: SEHNR, FQNEAQ (reference sequence). The length of the CDR3 is 12 residues. V was clipped by 2 bases and J by 8 bases, with 9 bases between them. CDR3 amino acids: CASSLQGSGYTF. DNA of the CDR3: TGTGCCAGCAGCTTACAGGGGTCGGGCTACACCTTC.

The J gene is TRBJ2-7, the V gene TRBV2; the match to TRBD2 covers 7 bases. Unmatched junction bases numbered 7, after V lost 2 bases and J lost 3 bases. Germline-derived CDR1 and CDR2 are SNHLY and FYNNEI. This CDR3 contains 15 residues. The CDR3 spells CASSEIWASGYEQYF. The CDR3, as DNA: TGTGCCAGCAGTGAAATTTGGGCTAGCGGCTACGAGCAGTACTTC.

The V gene is TRBV5-6, the J gene TRBJ2-7, with D maybe TRBD2 (6 bases). Trimming shortened V by 2 bases and J by 4 bases, and 19 bases separated the two germline ends. The germline CDR1 and CDR2 sequences are SGHDT and YYEEEE. This CDR3 comprises 16 residues. The DNA of the CDR3 is TGTGCCAGCAGCTTTTCTCCGGGACTTCTGCTTTACGAGCAGTACTTC. Residues: CASSFSPGLLLYEQYF.

The V call is TRBV7-8, the J call TRBJ2-1; D remains ambiguous. Germline CDR1 SGHVS, CDR2 FQNEAQ. V lost 4 bases and J 4 bases, leaving 8 bases between the germline ends. The CDR3 sequence is 13 residues long. Here the CDR3 DNA reads TGTGCCAGCAGCTCAGCTCATTACAATGAGCAGTTCTTC. Residues: CASSSAHYNEQFF.

The chain recombines TRBV7-9 with TRBJ1-2; 7 bases agree with TRBD1. The V segment lost 1 base and the J segment 4 bases; nucleotides outside the gene matches: 3. Germline values: CDR1 SEHNR, CDR2 FQNEAQ (reference sequence). The CDR3 has 14 residues. The CDR3 sequence is CASSLGDSSYGYTF. CDR3 DNA: TGTGCCAGCAGCTTAGGGGACAGCTCCTATGGCTACACCTTC.

The chain combines TRBV28 with TRBJ1-2; 7 positions match TRBD1. This CDR3 contains 13 residues. After removal of 7 bases from V and 8 bases from J, the junction contained 10 bases not matched to a gene. Germline-derived CDR1 and CDR2 are MDHEN and SYDVKM. The CDR3 is CASNSLTGNGYTF. CDR3 DNA: TGTGCCAGCAACTCCCTGACAGGGAACGGCTACACCTTC.

This chain uses TRBV6-1 with TRBJ2-5; D gene uncertain. Trimming cost V 2 bases and J 1 base, with 8 bases left between them. Germline lookup yields CDR1 MNHNS and CDR2 SASEGT. CDR3 size: 14 residues. CDR3 nucleotides: TGTGCCAGCAGTGAACCAGCCGGCCAAGAGACCCAGTACTTC. Encoded protein: CASSEPAGQETQYF.

The CDR3 sequence is CASSPDSSYGYTF. The CDR3 region has the DNA TGCGCCAGCAGCCCGGACAGTTCCTATGGCTACACCTTC. This chain connects TRBV5-1 to TRBJ1-2, with D possibly matching TRBD1 (6 bases). The germline gives CDR1 SGHRS, CDR2 YFSETQ. The length of the CDR3 is 13 residues. Between the trimmed V and J ends, which lost 4 bases and 4 bases, there was a span of 11 bases.

The chain employs TRBV5-1 and TRBJ2-7; D call uncertain. V dropped 0 bases and J dropped 5 bases, with 12 bases sitting between them. CDR1 and CDR2 from the germline V gene are SGHRS and YFSETQ. The length of the CDR3 is 14 residues. In DNA form, the CDR3 reads TGCGCCAGCAGCTTGGGTTCCAGCGTCGACGAGCAGTACTTC. It codes for CASSLGSSVDEQYF.

This chain connects TRBV6-6 to TRBJ1-1, with unresolved D. The CDR3 is made up of 13 amino acids. Looked up from germline, CDR1 is MNHNY and CDR2 is SVGAGI (reference sequence). Trimming pared 0 bases from V and 6 bases from J, leaving 8 bases between. Here the CDR3 reads CASSYSLGSEAFF. The CDR3, as DNA: TGTGCCAGCAGTTACTCGCTCGGGTCTGAAGCTTTCTTT.